The T cell receptor beta chain described here comes from a study of cytomegalovirus exposure and HLA in healthy donors (dated by TCRdb to the late 2010s). Concerning the study at large: According to a later analysis, the roughly 130 validation repertoires were produced on the same platform as the approximately 610 repertoires of the first cohort. High-throughput TCR immunosequencing, statistical association of individual TCRs with disease status, and machine learning were combined to predict cytomegalovirus infection status. A separate validation cohort of roughly 130 different subjects was used in addition to the 666-subject first cohort. The aim of the study was to test whether cataloging public T cell receptors could identify signatures of past pathogen exposure.

Libraries came from the immunoSEQ multiplex PCR assay. The published analysis was carried out like this. A statistical classification framework was built for diagnosing cytomegalovirus status from the catalog of TCR beta chain sequences. This immuneACCESS table, as held by TCRdb, lists in-frame sequences with V and J called but not all clones. Of the missing ones, under half trace to an unresolved V gene in checked studies; the others have no known cause. V and J calls and clone size come straight from that table; D and trimming were deduced from the DNA. The sample table records 40,000 to 60,000 clones; over 85% of these occur just once. Together, the top ten hold roughly 8% of the sample. The donors were included in the validation cohort of roughly 130 subjects, a group kept apart from the approximately 650-subject first cohort. What the study reported, not specific to this receptor: Of the cluster scores, about 94% were above 0 in a later analysis, which found that TCRs clustered in the first cohort also tended to co-occur in the roughly 130 validation repertoires. In the study, some 160 TCR beta chains were listed as associated with cytomegalovirus. While some public TCRs were present in many individuals, most TCR sequences turned up only very rarely across donors. A later analysis lacked HLA typing for the validation cohort, so it scored co-occurrence in that cohort across all 120 or so repertoires. Three of the identified cytomegalovirus-associated TCR beta chains were confirmed in vitro to be specific for cytomegalovirus antigens. The classifier was reported to diagnose cytomegalovirus status with high specificity and sensitivity in both the original cohort and the validation cohort. It was suggested by the authors that the approach could potentially be generalized to other disease states and immunological phenotypes.

Points on this clone: Its specific antigen is unknown. Base qualities are not at hand, and no much larger clone is one base apart.

This TCR derives from a woman between 18 and 29 years old in good health and CMV-seropositive. Material for sequencing was PBMCs.

The DNA reads TGTGCCAGCTCACCGGAAAGACAGGTTATCTATGGCTACACCTTC. Translated, this gives CASSPERQVIYGYTF. The chain is made from TRBV18 and TRBJ1-2; 6 matching bases give a weak D call of TRBD1. The junction shows trimming of 3 bases on V and 4 bases on J, plus 15 bases between the germline ends. There are 15 amino acids in the CDR3, from cysteine to phenylalanine inclusive. The DNA shown is the 45-base CDR3, in frame from base 1. As encoded in the germline V gene, CDR1 is KGHSH while CDR2 is LQKENI.